This entry lists 31 T cell receptor beta chains sequenced from one sample in a study of radiotherapy plus CTLA-4 blockade in lung cancer. TCRdb keeps only in-frame clones here, not all; method: immunoSEQ multiplex PCR. The sample contains 85,000 to 95,000 clones, around 83% of which appear only once. The specimen was peripheral blood, collected from a patient treated with radiotherapy plus ipilimumab. These receptors were collected from a human donor with non-small cell lung cancer that progressed on radiotherapy plus ipilimumab.

The chain has TRBV18 and TRBJ2-1; 8 bases fit TRBD2. The germline gives CDR1 KGHSH, CDR2 LQKENI. The CDR3 loop spans 15 amino acids. V lost 6 bases, J lost 0 bases, and 4 bases stayed unmatched. CDR3 sequence (DNA): TGTGCCAGCTCGTCGGGAGGGGGCTCCTACAATGAGCAGTTCTTC. Protein product: CASSSGGGSYNEQFF.

This sequence joins TRBV18 and TRBJ2-7, with D perhaps being TRBD1 or TRBD2 (6 bases each). Germline V gives CDR1 KGHSH, CDR2 LQKENI. The CDR3 is made up of 13 amino acids. V was trimmed by 6 bases and J by 4 bases, leaving 13 bases between them. CDR3 coding DNA: TGTGCCAGCTCTGCGGGACATTTTTACGAGCAGTACTTC. Translating it yields CASSAGHFYEQYF.

The genes are TRBV19 and TRBJ2-1, with D hard to call. The length of the CDR3 is 12 residues. The V gene lost 8 bases and the J gene lost 9 bases, with 14 bases spanning the gap. CDR1 and CDR2 from the germline V gene are LNHDA and SQIVND (reference sequence). CDR3 nucleotides: TGTGCCAGTTCCCTGTCCCCGAGTGAGCAGTTCTTC. Protein product: CASSLSPSEQFF.

The chain uses TRBV5-6 and TRBJ1-1, with D hard to call. CDR3 length: 14 residues. V lost 4 bases to trimming and J lost 5 bases, with 15 bases between them. CDR1 and CDR2 from the germline V gene are SGHDT and YYEEEE. The CDR3 region has the DNA TGTGCCAGCAGCGGGTCCGGGCTGGGTACTGAAGCTTTCTTT. The encoded protein is CASSGSGLGTEAFF.

This chain connects TRBV29-1 to TRBJ2-3; 8 bases line up with TRBD1. CDR1 is SQVTM and CDR2 is ANQGSEA in the germline V gene. The CDR3 runs to 13 residues. Trimming removed 4 bases from V and 3 bases from J; junction bases left unmatched: 3. The CDR3 region is CSVGTGWTDTQYF. CDR3 bases: TGCAGCGTTGGGACAGGGTGGACAGATACGCAGTATTTT.

The chain uses TRBV27 and TRBJ2-3; 9 bases are a match to TRBD1. The CDR3 is 15 residues long. Germline V gene sequence: CDR1 MNHEY, CDR2 SMNVEV (reference sequence). Losses at the gene ends were 6 bases for V and 3 bases for J; bases not matched to a gene: 7. CDR3 nucleotide sequence: TGTGCCAGCAGGACGGACAGGGGCCTGACAGATACGCAGTATTTT. This sequence encodes CASRTDRGLTDTQYF.

This chain connects TRBV7-9 to TRBJ1-1; D not certain. V lost 5 bases and J lost 5, with 15 bases in between. The germline V gene encodes CDR1 SEHNR and CDR2 FQNEAQ (reference sequence). This CDR3 has 14 residues. CDR3 loop: CASSPVEVQTEAFF. CDR3 bases: TGTGCCAGCAGCCCAGTTGAGGTTCAGACTGAAGCTTTCTTT.

This clone was picked up a small number of times. This chain uses TRBV5-1 with TRBJ2-3; D might be TRBD2 (6 bases). Trimming pared 2 bases from V and 0 bases from J, leaving 13 bases between. Germline V CDR1 and CDR2: SGHRS, YFSETQ. CDR3 length: 16 amino acids. Here the CDR3 DNA reads TGCGCCAGCAGCTTAAACGGGAGAGGGAGCACAGATACGCAGTATTTT. This encodes CASSLNGRGSTDTQYF.

This clone was counted ten times or more. The genes are TRBV28 and TRBJ2-7; possibly TRBD1 for D (7 bases). V shed 5 bases and J shed 4 bases, with 15 bases lying between them. This CDR3 contains 14 residues. Looked up from germline, CDR1 is MDHEN and CDR2 is SYDVKM. CDR3 in amino acids: CASSGGTAWYEQYV. CDR3 sequence (DNA): TGTGCCAGCAGTGGCGGGACAGCCTGGTACGAGCAGTACGTC.

This rearrangement joins TRBV5-1 to TRBJ2-3, with D unresolved. The germline V and J ends were trimmed by 0 bases and 0 bases, with 5 bases remaining between them. CDR1 SGHRS and CDR2 YFSETQ come from the germline V gene. This CDR3 is 14 amino acids long. CDR3 nucleotides: TGCGCCAGCAGCTTGGGGTCTAGCACAGATACGCAGTATTTT. Translation: CASSLGSSTDTQYF.

The chain joins TRBV6-5 to TRBJ2-3, with TRBD2 matching over 11 bases. This CDR3 has 14 residues. J gave up 4 bases and V 6 bases, and 3 bases lay outside the gene matches. The germline gives CDR1 MNHEY, CDR2 SVGAGI. This chain's CDR3 is CASSTLAGADTQYF. Written as DNA, the CDR3 is TGTGCCAGCAGCACACTAGCGGGAGCAGATACGCAGTATTTT.

V usage is TRBV7-9 and J usage is TRBJ1-3, with no clear D. Per the germline V gene, CDR1 is SEHNR and CDR2 is FQNEAQ (reference sequence). Trimming took 7 bases from V and 4 from J, leaving 14 bases between them. The CDR3 covers 14 residues. CDR3 bases: TGTGCCAGCACCCCCGGGGTGGAAGGAAACACCATATATTTT. Translation: CASTPGVEGNTIYF.

This clone showed up just once. The chain carries TRBV6-1 and TRBJ2-7; 10 nucleotides agree with TRBD2. J was trimmed by 1 base and V by 3 bases; bases with no gene match: 3. CDR1 is MNHNS and CDR2 is SASEGT in the germline V gene. The CDR3 contains 15 residues. The CDR3 is CASSDVAGGSYEQYF. The CDR3 bases are TGTGCCAGCAGTGATGTAGCGGGAGGTTCCTACGAGCAGTACTTC.

The chain links TRBV27 to TRBJ2-7; D unresolved. CDR3 length equals 15 residues. Looked up from germline, CDR1 is MNHEY and CDR2 is SMNVEV (reference sequence). Trimming cost V 3 bases and J 0 bases, with 12 bases left between them. The CDR3 sequence: CASSFGSSGSYEQYF. CDR3 nucleotides: TGTGCCAGCAGTTTTGGCTCTTCGGGCTCCTACGAGCAGTACTTC.

The chain is built from TRBV28 and TRBJ2-5, with a possible D match to TRBD1 (6 bases). Germline loops: CDR1 MDHEN, CDR2 SYDVKM. The ends were cut back, 5 bases at V and 5 bases at J, with 27 bases in the middle. This CDR3 is built from 18 residues. CDR3: CASSNWDTRRIEGETQYF. The CDR3, as DNA: TGTGCCAGCAGTAATTGGGACACAAGACGAATTGAGGGGGAGACCCAGTACTTC.

The V gene is TRBV13, the J gene TRBJ1-2; possible D gene TRBD1, 5 bases. Germline-derived CDR1 and CDR2 are PRHDT and FYEKMQ (reference sequence). The CDR3 runs to 14 residues. V was shortened by 5 bases and J by 5 bases, with 15 bases between the two germline ends. The chain's CDR3 is CASSRTTDRYGYTF. CDR3 nucleotides: TGTGCCAGCAGCCGAACGACAGATAGGTATGGCTACACCTTC. Full variable domain (remainder filled in from reference TRBV13 and TRBJ1-2): AAGVIQSPRHLIKEKRETATLKCYPIPRHDTVYWYQQGPGQDPQFLISFYEKMQSDKGSIPDRFSAQQFSDYHSELNMSSLELGDSALYFCASSRTTDRYGYTFGSGTRLTVV.

This chain links TRBV19 with TRBJ1-5, with a weak D call TRBD1 (5 bases). V dropped 1 base and J dropped 3 bases, with 10 bases sitting between them. This CDR3 comprises 15 residues. From germline, CDR1 is LNHDA and CDR2 SQIVND (reference sequence). The CDR3 coding sequence is TGTGCCAGTAGTATAGCTGGGACCCCCAATCAGCCCCAGCATTTT. It specifies CASSIAGTPNQPQHF.

This rearrangement joins TRBV28 to TRBJ1-4; no clear D. Germline loops: CDR1 MDHEN, CDR2 SYDVKM. Trimming shortened V by 2 bases and J by 0 bases, and 7 bases separated the two germline ends. This CDR3 has 15 residues. As DNA, the CDR3 is TGTGCCAGCAGTTTAGACGTCGCAACTAATGAAAAACTGTTTTTT. Protein: CASSLDVATNEKLFF.

This sequence joins TRBV11-3 and TRBJ2-7; 11 nucleotides agree with TRBD2. This CDR3 comprises 14 residues. V was pared by 5 bases and J by 3 bases, with 3 bases of the junction left unmatched. In germline, CDR1 is SGHNT, CDR2 YENEEA. The CDR3 spells CASSETSGSYEQYF. The CDR3 coding sequence is TGTGCCAGCAGCGAAACTAGCGGGAGCTACGAGCAGTACTTC.

The V call is TRBV5-6, the J call TRBJ2-3; D not certain. Per germline, CDR1 SGHDT and CDR2 YYEEEE. CDR3 length equals 13 residues. V was shortened by 1 base and J by 0 bases, with 3 bases between the two germline ends. CDR3 protein: CASSLRSTDTQYF. In DNA, the CDR3 is TGTGCCAGCAGCTTGAGGAGCACAGATACGCAGTATTTT.

The rearrangement joins TRBV28 to TRBJ2-7, with 10 bases lining up with TRBD1. CDR1 MDHEN and CDR2 SYDVKM come from the germline V gene. This CDR3 has 15 residues. Unmatched junction bases numbered 11, after V lost 8 bases and J lost 4 bases. CDR3 sequence reads: CASVRSGTGVYEQYF. CDR3 coding DNA: TGTGCCAGCGTACGTTCCGGGACAGGGGTTTACGAGCAGTACTTC.

The chain recombines TRBV20-1 with TRBJ1-1, with D uncertain. V was clipped by 1 base and J by 6 bases, with 6 bases between them. The CDR3 runs 11 residues. The V gene's germline CDR1 is DFQATT and CDR2 SNEGSKA (reference sequence). The CDR3 DNA reads TGCAGTGCTAGAGTCCAGGCTGAAGCTTTCTTT. Translation gives CSARVQAEAFF.

This rearrangement joins TRBV21-1 to TRBJ2-7; the D call in the table, TRBD2, was not verified against the DNA. TRBV21-1 is given as a pseudogene. The CDR3 sequence is 13 residues long. The CDR3 is CAGRVSATYEQYV. DNA of the CDR3: TGTGCCGGGCGGGTTAGCGCAACCTACGAGCAGTACGTC.

V gene TRBV10-1 combines with J gene TRBJ2-1; D possibly corresponds to TRBD2 (6 bases). Trimming removed 4 bases from V and 0 bases from J, with 10 bases in between. Looked up from germline, CDR1 is WNHNN and CDR2 is SYGVQD (reference sequence). CDR3 length: 15 amino acids. The CDR3 sequence: CASSVAVSSYNEQFF. DNA of the CDR3: TGCGCCAGCAGTGTAGCGGTTAGCTCCTACAATGAGCAGTTCTTC.

As DNA, the CDR3 is TGCGCCAGCAGCCAAGATCCCTGGGGGATCAATGAGCAGTTCTTC. This translates into CASSQDPWGINEQFF. V is TRBV4-1 and J is TRBJ2-1; D is perhaps TRBD1 or TRBD2 (5 bases each). The CDR3 runs 15 residues. V lost 0 bases, J lost 6 bases, and 12 bases lay in between. Germline CDR1 MGHRA, CDR2 YSYEKL.

The chain couples TRBV29-1 to TRBJ2-1, with 7 bases identical to TRBD2. The V gene's germline CDR1 is SQVTM and CDR2 ANQGSEA. With 3 bases clipped from V and 5 bases from J, the junction kept 10 bases outside the gene matches. The CDR3 spans 15 residues. As DNA, the CDR3 is TGCAGCGTTGACTGGGGGAGGGTAGTCCACAATGAGCAGTTCTTC. Protein: CSVDWGRVVHNEQFF.

This sequence joins TRBV28 and TRBJ1-5, with D perhaps TRBD1 (6 bases). Germline V gives CDR1 MDHEN, CDR2 SYDVKM. The CDR3 has 14 amino acids. V gave up 2 bases and J gave up 7 bases, with 12 bases separating them. Written as DNA, the CDR3 is TGTGCCAGCAGTTTAGCAGGGGAGGGCCAGCCCCAGCATTTT. As protein: CASSLAGEGQPQHF.

The chain combines TRBV7-2 with TRBJ2-7; D unclear. Germline CDR1 reads SGHTA; CDR2 reads FQGNSA. With 3 bases removed from V and 1 base from J, the gap between germline ends came to 7 bases. The CDR3 totals 13 residues. CDR3 residues: CASSFHSSYEQYF. CDR3 nucleotides: TGTGCCAGCAGCTTCCATTCGTCCTACGAGCAGTACTTC.

The CDR3 coding sequence is TGTGCCAGCTCAGACCTCGGAGAGACCCAGTACTTC. Amino acid sequence: CASSDLGETQYF. The chain has TRBV18 and TRBJ2-5; the D is unclear. CDR3 length: 12 amino acids. Germline V gene lookup returns CDR1 KGHSH and CDR2 LQKENI. Trimming cost V 5 bases and J 4 bases, with 8 bases left between them.

The chain carries TRBV19 and TRBJ2-1, with D possibly matching TRBD2 (5 bases). CDR1 LNHDA and CDR2 SQIVND come from the germline V gene (reference sequence). The V end was cut by 5 bases, the J end by 0 bases, with 8 bases between. This CDR3 is built from 14 residues. For the CDR3, the DNA is TGTGCCAGTAGTTACGGGGTCTCCTACAATGAGCAGTTCTTC. Protein sequence: CASSYGVSYNEQFF.

This chain links TRBV5-4 with TRBJ1-1; D remains ambiguous. Trimming shortened V by 4 bases and J by 12 bases, and 16 bases separated the two germline ends. This CDR3 spans 12 amino acids. The germline V gene encodes CDR1 SGHNT and CDR2 YYREEE (reference sequence). The CDR3 bases are TGTGCCAGCAGCAACGACGCAACTGAGTCTTTCTTT. Translation: CASSNDATESFF. The whole variable domain, remainder taken from reference TRBV5-4 and TRBJ1-1, is ETGVTQSPTHLIKTRGQQVTLRCSSQSGHNTVSWYQQALGQGPQFIFQYYREEENGRGNFPPRFSGLQFPNYSSELNVNALELDDSALYLCASSNDATESFFGQGTRLTVV.